Shown below are 24 T cell receptor beta chains from a single sample sequenced in a study of CD8+CD57+ T cells in acquired aplastic anemia. The use of genomic DNA as template underpinned the TCR beta VDJ and CDR3 profiling. TCRdb re-derived calls from the reads in MiXCR, one entry per CDR3 protein. The table shows 150,000 to 200,000 distinct CDR3 sequences, with over 60% occurring only once. Sequenced sample: sorted CD4+, CD8+, or CD8+CD57+ T cells (not recorded which) from PBMCs. The receptors stem from a human donor with severe aplastic anemia or a healthy control (not recorded which).

This clonotype was observed at least ten times. The CDR3 DNA follows: TGTGCCAGCAGTTACGGTTCAAGTTCCTCCTACGAGCAGTACTTC. It codes for CASSYGSSSSYEQYF. The V gene is TRBV6-2 or TRBV6-3, the J gene TRBJ2-7, with D unresolved. The germline V gene has CDR1 MNHEY and CDR2 SVGEGT. Between the trimmed V and J ends, which lost 2 bases and 0 bases, there was a span of 11 bases. The CDR3 length is 15 residues.

The sample holds many counts of this clonotype. V usage is TRBV9 and J usage is TRBJ2-1; 8 bases fit TRBD2. V was pared by 0 bases and J by 7 bases, with 15 bases of the junction left unmatched. The CDR3 has 18 amino acids. The germline gives CDR1 SGDLS, CDR2 YYNGEE. CDR3 residues: CASSVGVAGAGAGNEQFF. The DNA of the CDR3 is TGTGCCAGCAGCGTAGGAGTAGCCGGAGCGGGGGCAGGGAATGAGCAGTTCTTC. The complete variable domain, with remaining parts taken from reference TRBV9 and TRBJ2-1, reads DSGVTQTPKHLITATGQRVTLRCSPRSGDLSVYWYQQSLDQGLQFLIQYYNGEERAKGNILERFSAQQFPDLHSELNLSSLELGDSALYFCASSVGVAGAGAGNEQFFGPGTRLTVL.

The chain employs TRBV7-9 and TRBJ1-2; D is perhaps TRBD1 (5 bases). In germline, CDR1 is SEHNR, CDR2 FQNEAQ (reference sequence). This CDR3 region has 13 residues. Trimming pared 2 bases from V and 6 bases from J, leaving 10 bases between. CDR3 amino acids: CASSLQGWNGYTF. CDR3 nucleotides: TGTGCCAGCAGCTTACAGGGCTGGAATGGCTACACCTTC.

This clonotype was detected ten times or more. The rearrangement links TRBV7-9 to TRBJ1-5; D not certain. V dropped 1 base and J dropped 1 base, with 11 bases sitting between them. The CDR3 loop spans 16 amino acids. The germline V gene encodes CDR1 SEHNR and CDR2 FQNEAQ (reference sequence). The CDR3 DNA is TGTGCCAGCAGCTTAGGGCTGGGAGGCAGCAATCAGCCCCAGCATTTT. Translation: CASSLGLGGSNQPQHF.

The CDR3 is CASSLGLGQFF. For the CDR3, the DNA is TGTGCCAGCAGCTTGGGTCTGGGGCAGTTCTTC. The rearrangement joins TRBV7-9 to TRBJ2-1; no definite D call. This CDR3 is built from 11 residues. V was cut by 3 bases and J by 12 bases, with 9 bases left in between. CDR1 is SEHNR and CDR2 is FQNEAQ in the germline V gene (reference sequence).

J is TRBJ1-4 and V is TRBV20-1; the D gene is possibly TRBD1 (5 bases). Germline V gene data show CDR1 as DFQATT and CDR2 as SNEGSKA (reference sequence). The CDR3 runs to 14 residues. With 0 bases removed from V and 8 bases from J, the gap between germline ends came to 13 bases. CDR3 loop: CSARDSGSIEKLFF. The CDR3 DNA sequence: TGCAGTGCTAGAGATTCAGGGTCTATCGAAAAACTGTTTTTT.

The chain recombines TRBV19 with TRBJ2-7; 10 nucleotides match TRBD2. CDR3 length equals 15 residues. The V segment lost 4 bases and the J segment 3 bases; nucleotides outside the gene matches: 6. Germline-derived CDR1 and CDR2 are LNHDA and SQIVND (reference sequence). The CDR3 is CASSTTRTSGYEQYF. CDR3 nucleotide sequence: TGTGCCAGTAGTACTACCAGGACTAGCGGCTACGAGCAGTACTTC.

The gene calls are TRBV28 and TRBJ1-1; 7 bases line up with TRBD1. The CDR3 contains 16 residues. Trimming cost V 5 bases and J 2 bases; bases outside gene matches: 11. CDR1 is MDHEN and CDR2 is SYDVKM in the germline V gene. The CDR3 protein is CASSPPRQGSNTEAFF. In DNA, the CDR3 is TGTGCCAGCAGTCCCCCCAGACAGGGATCAAACACTGAAGCTTTCTTT. Full variable domain (rest looked up from reference TRBV28 and TRBJ1-1): DVKVTQSSRYLVKRTGEKVFLECVQDMDHENMFWYRQDPGLGLRLIYFSYDVKMKEKGDIPEGYSVSREKKERFSLILESASTNQTSMYLCASSPPRQGSNTEAFFGQGTRLTVV.

This clonotype was seen at least ten times. The chain has TRBV15 and TRBJ2-7, with D maybe TRBD2 (6 bases). Deletions cut 5 bases from V and 2 bases from J, with 16 bases between. This CDR3 is built from 15 residues. The germline V gene encodes CDR1 LNHNV and CDR2 YYDKDF (reference sequence). CDR3: CATSGTLLPTYEQYF. The CDR3 DNA reads as TGTGCCACCAGCGGGACTTTACTACCTACCTACGAGCAGTACTTC.

The chain links TRBV9 to TRBJ1-2, with TRBD1 identical over 9 bases. V trimming: 4 bases; J trimming: 8 bases; junction bases outside the gene matches: 12. CDR3 length: 15 residues. Per germline, CDR1 SGDLS and CDR2 YYNGEE. The CDR3 reads CASSPRDRDFGGYTF. For the CDR3, the DNA is TGTGCCAGCAGCCCCCGGGACAGGGATTTCGGGGGCTACACCTTC.

The gene calls are TRBV19 and TRBJ2-1; no definite D call. Trimming took 7 bases from V and 3 from J, leaving 7 bases between them. Germline loops: CDR1 LNHDA, CDR2 SQIVND (reference sequence). This CDR3 region has 12 residues. The CDR3: CASTLDYNEQFF. In nucleotides, the CDR3 is TGTGCCAGTACCCTTGACTACAATGAGCAGTTCTTC.

This clonotype was seen a handful of times. One junction end disagrees with the germline gene, perhaps due to a read error. The chain uses TRBV7-2 and TRBJ2-7; 12 bases are a match to TRBD2. The CDR3 covers 15 residues. Looked up from germline, CDR1 is SGHTA and CDR2 is FQGNSA. The CDR3 bases are TGTGCCAGCAGCCTAGCGGGAGGGCTCGCCTACGAGCAGTACTTC. Protein sequence: CASSLAGGLAYEQYF.

This chain connects TRBV9 to TRBJ1-6; D is possibly TRBD1 (5 bases). This CDR3 is built from 15 residues. V dropped 3 bases and J dropped 5 bases, with 12 bases sitting between them. CDR1 is SGDLS and CDR2 is YYNGEE in the germline V gene. CDR3 bases: TGTGCCAGCAGCGATCGAGGCAGGGATAATTCACCCCTCCACTTT. It translates to CASSDRGRDNSPLHF. Full variable domain (rest looked up from reference TRBV9 and TRBJ1-6): DSGVTQTPKHLITATGQRVTLRCSPRSGDLSVYWYQQSLDQGLQFLIQYYNGEERAKGNILERFSAQQFPDLHSELNLSSLELGDSALYFCASSDRGRDNSPLHFGNGTRLTVT.

This clonotype was recorded a few times. The chain recombines TRBV20-1 with TRBJ2-3; D is undetermined. This CDR3 has 11 amino acids. Germline V CDR1 and CDR2: DFQATT, SNEGSKA (reference sequence). V lost 4 bases to trimming and J lost 4 bases, with 6 bases between them. The CDR3 reads CSAIFADTQYF. CDR3 bases: TGCAGTGCTATATTCGCAGATACGCAGTATTTT.

The chain employs TRBV9 and TRBJ2-7; no firm D call. V shed 4 bases and J shed 0 bases, with 14 bases lying between them. There are 15 residues in the CDR3. Germline V gene lookup returns CDR1 SGDLS and CDR2 YYNGEE. The CDR3 nucleotides read TGTGCCAGCAGCACCGGACCTCTTTCCTCCTACGAGCAGTACTTC. Its protein is CASSTGPLSSYEQYF. Filled out from reference TRBV9 and TRBJ2-7, the complete variable domain reads DSGVTQTPKHLITATGQRVTLRCSPRSGDLSVYWYQQSLDQGLQFLIQYYNGEERAKGNILERFSAQQFPDLHSELNLSSLELGDSALYFCASSTGPLSSYEQYFGPGTRLTVT.

This clonotype occurred many times. J is TRBJ2-5 and V is TRBV7-6; D is ambiguous. The germline V gene has CDR1 SGHVS and CDR2 FNYEAQ. Between the trimmed V and J ends, which lost 1 base and 4 bases, there was a span of 19 bases. The CDR3 runs to 17 residues. The CDR3 DNA reads as TGTGCCAGCAGCTTAGAAATAGGCAGTCGAGAAATAGAGACCCAGTACTTC. Translating gives CASSLEIGSREIETQYF.

The rearrangement links TRBV14 to TRBJ2-5, with D possibly being TRBD1 (5 bases). Germline loops: CDR1 SGHDN, CDR2 FVKESK. The CDR3 sequence is 14 residues long. The ends were cut back, 5 bases at V and 2 bases at J, with 12 bases in the middle. Written as DNA, the CDR3 is TGTGCCAGCAGCTTCCGACAGATTCAAGAGACCCAGTACTTC. Translating it yields CASSFRQIQETQYF.

This clonotype was seen at least ten times. The genes are TRBV5-8 and TRBJ2-5, with 11 bases fitting TRBD2. The germline gives CDR1 SGHTS, CDR2 YDEGEE. This CDR3 spans 15 amino acids. With 4 bases clipped from V and 3 bases from J, the junction kept 5 bases outside the gene matches. CDR3 sequence reads: CASSDPGLAEETQYF. CDR3 sequence (DNA): TGTGCCAGCAGCGACCCGGGACTAGCGGAAGAGACCCAGTACTTC. The variable domain in full, with the rest retrieved from reference TRBV5-8 and TRBJ2-5, is EAGVTQSPTHLIKTRGQQATLRCSPISGHTSVYWYQQALGLGLQFLLWYDEGEERNRGNFPPRFSGRQFPNYSSELNVNALELEDSALYLCASSDPGLAEETQYFGPGTRLLVL.

The chain has TRBV19 and TRBJ2-7; TRBD1 matches at 7 bases. Germline-derived CDR1 and CDR2 are LNHDA and SQIVND (reference sequence). V lost 5 bases, J lost 2 bases, and 9 bases stayed unmatched. The CDR3 totals 15 residues. Here the CDR3 reads CASSLRRDRPYEQYF. The DNA for the CDR3 is TGTGCCAGTAGTCTACGCCGGGACAGACCCTACGAGCAGTACTTC.

This clonotype was detected ten times or more. The V gene is TRBV5-6, the J gene TRBJ2-7; no firm D call. V lost 4 bases to trimming and J lost 2 bases, with 10 bases between them. Per germline, CDR1 SGHDT and CDR2 YYEEEE. CDR3 length: 13 residues. The CDR3 sequence is CASSHGRPYEQYF. For the CDR3, the DNA is TGTGCCAGCAGCCACGGACGTCCCTACGAGCAGTACTTC. Together with reference TRBV5-6 and TRBJ2-7, the CDR3 gives the full variable domain: DAGVTQSPTHLIKTRGQQVTLRCSPKSGHDTVSWYQQALGQGPQFIFQYYEEEERQRGNFPDRFSGHQFPNYSSELNVNALLLGDSALYLCASSHGRPYEQYFGPGTRLTVT.

The table lists this clonotype with a few counts. The chain joins TRBV20-1 to TRBJ2-7; 13 bases are a match to TRBD2. Germline CDR1 is DFQATT and CDR2 is SNEGSKA (reference sequence). V lost 1 base and J lost 1; bases outside the gene matches: 7. The CDR3 is 17 residues long. This chain's CDR3 is CSARGQGLAGMSYEQYF. The CDR3 DNA reads as TGCAGTGCTAGAGGGCAGGGACTAGCGGGAATGTCCTACGAGCAGTACTTC.

The V gene is TRBV6-1, the J gene TRBJ2-3; TRBD1 might be the D (5 bases). The end of the DNA aligns better with TRBJ1-1, so the J call may be wrong. Germline V gives CDR1 MNHNS, CDR2 SASEGT. The CDR3 length is 15 residues. CDR3 residues: CASMGRGATNTEAFF. The CDR3 DNA reads TGTGCCAGCATGGGGCGGGGCGCGACGAACACTGAAGCTTTCTTT.

The rearrangement uses TRBV24-1 and TRBJ2-6, with TRBD1 identical over 7 bases. From germline, CDR1 is KGHDR and CDR2 SFDVKD. V trimming: 3 bases; J trimming: 4 bases; junction bases outside the gene matches: 11. The CDR3 runs 18 residues. CDR3 DNA: TGTGCCACCAGTGATCGAAGGGACAGTGGTTCCGGGGCCAACGTCCTGACTTTC. Translated, it gives CATSDRRDSGSGANVLTF.

The chain uses TRBV3-1 and TRBJ2-2, with TRBD2 matching over 7 bases. V was clipped by 1 base and J by 7 bases; unmatched bases: 9. CDR1 LGHDT and CDR2 YNNKEL come from the germline V gene (reference sequence). The CDR3 has 16 amino acids. The CDR3 here is CASSQVGLDLGGELFF. DNA of the CDR3: TGTGCCAGCAGCCAAGTAGGACTAGACTTGGGCGGGGAGCTGTTTTTT.